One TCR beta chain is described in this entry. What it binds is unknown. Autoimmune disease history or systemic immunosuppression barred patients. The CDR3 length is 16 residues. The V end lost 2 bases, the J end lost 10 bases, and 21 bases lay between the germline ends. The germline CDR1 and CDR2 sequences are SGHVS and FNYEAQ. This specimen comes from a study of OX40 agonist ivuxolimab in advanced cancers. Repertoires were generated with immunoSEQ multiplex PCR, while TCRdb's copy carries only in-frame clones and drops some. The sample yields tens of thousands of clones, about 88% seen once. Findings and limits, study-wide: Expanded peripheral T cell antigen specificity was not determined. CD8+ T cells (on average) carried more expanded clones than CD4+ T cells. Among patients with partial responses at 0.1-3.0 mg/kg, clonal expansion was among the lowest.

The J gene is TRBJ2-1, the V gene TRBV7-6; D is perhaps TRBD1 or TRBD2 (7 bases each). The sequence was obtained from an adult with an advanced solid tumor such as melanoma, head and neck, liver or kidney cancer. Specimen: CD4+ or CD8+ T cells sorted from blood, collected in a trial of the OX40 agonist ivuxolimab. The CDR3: CASSLPSARQGGEQFF. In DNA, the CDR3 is TGTGCCAGCAGCTTACCTTCCGCCAGACAGGGAGGGGAGCAGTTCTTC. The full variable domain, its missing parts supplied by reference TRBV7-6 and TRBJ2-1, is GAGVSQSPRYKVTKRGQDVALRCDPISGHVSLYWYRQALGQGPEFLTYFNYEAQQDKSGLPNDRFSAERPEGSISTLTIQRTEQRDSAMYRCASSLPSARQGGEQFFGPGTRLTVL.